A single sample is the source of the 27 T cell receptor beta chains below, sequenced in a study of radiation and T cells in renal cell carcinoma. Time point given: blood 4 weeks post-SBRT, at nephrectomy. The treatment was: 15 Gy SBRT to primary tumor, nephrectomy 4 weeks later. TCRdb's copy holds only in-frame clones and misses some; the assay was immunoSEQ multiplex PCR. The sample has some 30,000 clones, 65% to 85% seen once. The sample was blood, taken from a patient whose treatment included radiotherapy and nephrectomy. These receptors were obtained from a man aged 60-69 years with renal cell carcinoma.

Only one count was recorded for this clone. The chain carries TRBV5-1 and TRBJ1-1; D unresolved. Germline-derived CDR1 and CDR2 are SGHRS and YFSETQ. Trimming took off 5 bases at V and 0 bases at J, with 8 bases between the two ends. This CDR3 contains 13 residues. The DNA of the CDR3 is TGCGCCAGCAGGAACCAGATGAACACTGAAGCTTTCTTT. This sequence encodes CASRNQMNTEAFF.

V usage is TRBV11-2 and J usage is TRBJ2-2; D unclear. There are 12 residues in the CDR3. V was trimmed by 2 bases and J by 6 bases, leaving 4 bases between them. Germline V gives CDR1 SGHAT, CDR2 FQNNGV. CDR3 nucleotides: TGTGCCAGCAGCTTATTGTCCGGGGAGCTGTTTTTT. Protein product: CASSLLSGELFF.

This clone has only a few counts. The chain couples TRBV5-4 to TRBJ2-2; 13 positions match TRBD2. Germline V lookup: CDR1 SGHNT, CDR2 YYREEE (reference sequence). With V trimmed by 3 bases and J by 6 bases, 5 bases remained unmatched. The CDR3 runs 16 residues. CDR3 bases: TGTGCCAGCAGCTCCGGACTAGCGGGAGTTCCCGGGGAGCTGTTTTTT. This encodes CASSSGLAGVPGELFF. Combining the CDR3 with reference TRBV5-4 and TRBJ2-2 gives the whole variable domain ETGVTQSPTHLIKTRGQQVTLRCSSQSGHNTVSWYQQALGQGPQFIFQYYREEENGRGNFPPRFSGLQFPNYSSELNVNALELDDSALYLCASSSGLAGVPGELFFGEGSRLTVL.

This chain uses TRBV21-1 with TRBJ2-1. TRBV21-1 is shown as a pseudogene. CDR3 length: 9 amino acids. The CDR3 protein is CASRSRKFF. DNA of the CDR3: TGTGCCAGCAGAAGTAGGAAATTCTTC.

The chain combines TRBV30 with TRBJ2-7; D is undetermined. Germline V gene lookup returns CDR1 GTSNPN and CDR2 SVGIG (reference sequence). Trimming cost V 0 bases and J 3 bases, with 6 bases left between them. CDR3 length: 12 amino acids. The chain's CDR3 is CAWSVHYYEQYF. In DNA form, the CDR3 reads TGTGCCTGGAGTGTACACTACTACGAGCAGTACTTC.

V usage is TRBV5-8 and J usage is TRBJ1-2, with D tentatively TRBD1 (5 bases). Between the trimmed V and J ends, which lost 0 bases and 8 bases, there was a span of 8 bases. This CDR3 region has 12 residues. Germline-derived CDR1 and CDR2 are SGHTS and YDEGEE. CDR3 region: CASSLDGGGYTF. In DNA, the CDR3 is TGTGCCAGCAGCTTGGACGGGGGGGGCTACACCTTC.

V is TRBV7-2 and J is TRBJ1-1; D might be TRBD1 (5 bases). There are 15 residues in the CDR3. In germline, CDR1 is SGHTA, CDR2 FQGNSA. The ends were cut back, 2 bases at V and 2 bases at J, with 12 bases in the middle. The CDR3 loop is CASSLLGQSNTEAFF. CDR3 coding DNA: TGTGCCAGCAGCTTATTGGGGCAGTCTAACACTGAAGCTTTCTTT.

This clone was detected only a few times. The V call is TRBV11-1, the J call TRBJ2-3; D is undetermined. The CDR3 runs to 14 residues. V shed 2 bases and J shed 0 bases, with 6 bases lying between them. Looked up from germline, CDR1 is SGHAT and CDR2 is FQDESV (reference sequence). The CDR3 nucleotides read TGTGCCAGCAGCTTACGGCAGAGCACAGATACGCAGTATTTT. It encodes CASSLRQSTDTQYF.

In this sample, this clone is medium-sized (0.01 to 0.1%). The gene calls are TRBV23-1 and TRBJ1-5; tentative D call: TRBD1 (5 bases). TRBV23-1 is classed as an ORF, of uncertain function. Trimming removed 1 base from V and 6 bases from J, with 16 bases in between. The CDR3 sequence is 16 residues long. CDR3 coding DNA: TGCGCCAGCAGTCAATTAGGTCAGGGAGCAGGTCAGCCCCAGCATTTT. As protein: CASSQLGQGAGQPQHF.

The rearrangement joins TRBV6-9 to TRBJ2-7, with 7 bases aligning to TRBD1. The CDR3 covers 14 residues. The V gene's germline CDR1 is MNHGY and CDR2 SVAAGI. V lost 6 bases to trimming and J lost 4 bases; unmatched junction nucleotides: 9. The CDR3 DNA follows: TGTGCCAGCAGCAATACAGGGGTTTGGTACGAGCAGTACTTC. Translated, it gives CASSNTGVWYEQYF.

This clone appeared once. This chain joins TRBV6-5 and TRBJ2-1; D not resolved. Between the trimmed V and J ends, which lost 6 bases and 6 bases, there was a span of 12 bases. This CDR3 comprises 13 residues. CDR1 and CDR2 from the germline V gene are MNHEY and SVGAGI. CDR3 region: CASSPFMSNEQFF. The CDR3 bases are TGTGCCAGCAGCCCCTTCATGAGCAATGAGCAGTTCTTC.

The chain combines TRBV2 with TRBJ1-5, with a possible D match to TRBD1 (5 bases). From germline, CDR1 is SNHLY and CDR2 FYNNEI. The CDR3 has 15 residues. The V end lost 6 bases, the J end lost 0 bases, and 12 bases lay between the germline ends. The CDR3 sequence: CASRAPGNSNQPQHF. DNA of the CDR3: TGTGCCAGCAGGGCGCCAGGGAATAGCAATCAGCCCCAGCATTTT.

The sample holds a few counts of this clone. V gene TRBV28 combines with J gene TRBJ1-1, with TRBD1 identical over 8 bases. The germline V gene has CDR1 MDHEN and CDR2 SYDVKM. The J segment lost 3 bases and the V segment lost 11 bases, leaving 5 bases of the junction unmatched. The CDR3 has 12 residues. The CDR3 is CAGGTGHTEAFF. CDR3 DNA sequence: TGTGCCGGGGGGACAGGACACACTGAAGCTTTCTTT.

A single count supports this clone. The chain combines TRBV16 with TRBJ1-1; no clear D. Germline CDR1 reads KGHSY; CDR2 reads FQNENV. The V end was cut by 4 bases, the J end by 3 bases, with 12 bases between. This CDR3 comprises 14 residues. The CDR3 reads CASSPVDSHTEAFF. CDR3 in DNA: TGTGCCAGCAGCCCCGTTGACTCCCACACTGAAGCTTTCTTT.

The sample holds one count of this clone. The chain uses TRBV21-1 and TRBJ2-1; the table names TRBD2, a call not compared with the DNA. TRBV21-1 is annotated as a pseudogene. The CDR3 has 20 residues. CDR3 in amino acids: CASSTLTSGTGTSSYNEQFF. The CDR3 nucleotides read TGTGCCAGCAGCACCCTGACTAGCGGGACTGGGACGAGCTCCTACAATGAGCAGTTCTTC.

CDR3: CASSPVGVEQYF. CDR3 DNA sequence: TGTGCCAGCTCACCGGTGGGGGTCGAGCAGTACTTC. This chain uses TRBV18 with TRBJ2-7; D may match TRBD1 or TRBD2 (5 bases each). Germline V gives CDR1 KGHSH, CDR2 LQKENI. Trimming shortened V by 3 bases and J by 6 bases, and 9 bases separated the two germline ends. The CDR3 loop spans 12 amino acids.

As DNA, the CDR3 is TGTGCCAGCAGTGAATTCGGGAACACTGAAGCTTTCTTT. Translation gives CASSEFGNTEAFF. The chain recombines TRBV2 with TRBJ1-1; the D is unclear. Trimming left V 2 bases short and J 1 base short, with 5 bases between. The CDR3 totals 13 residues. Germline CDR1 is SNHLY and CDR2 is FYNNEI. Based on the CDR3 plus reference TRBV2 and TRBJ1-1, the full variable domain is EPEVTQTPSHQVTQMGQEVILRCVPISNHLYFYWYRQILGQKVEFLVSFYNNEISEKSEIFDDQFSVERPDGSNFTLKIRSTKLEDSAMYFCASSEFGNTEAFFGQGTRLTVV.

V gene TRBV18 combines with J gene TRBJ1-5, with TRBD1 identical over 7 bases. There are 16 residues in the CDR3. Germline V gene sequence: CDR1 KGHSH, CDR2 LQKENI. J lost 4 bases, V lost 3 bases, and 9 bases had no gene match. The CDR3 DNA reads TGTGCCAGCTCACCCCCGAGGACAGGAGGGAATCAGCCCCAGCATTTT. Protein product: CASSPPRTGGNQPQHF.

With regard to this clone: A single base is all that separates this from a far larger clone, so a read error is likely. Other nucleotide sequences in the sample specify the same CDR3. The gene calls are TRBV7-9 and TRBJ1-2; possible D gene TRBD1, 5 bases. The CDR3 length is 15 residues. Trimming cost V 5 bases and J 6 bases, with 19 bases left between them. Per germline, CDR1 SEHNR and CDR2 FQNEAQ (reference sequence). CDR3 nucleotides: TGTGCCAGCAGCCAAGAGGAGGGACGAGTTAATGGCTACACCTTC. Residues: CASSQEEGRVNGYTF.

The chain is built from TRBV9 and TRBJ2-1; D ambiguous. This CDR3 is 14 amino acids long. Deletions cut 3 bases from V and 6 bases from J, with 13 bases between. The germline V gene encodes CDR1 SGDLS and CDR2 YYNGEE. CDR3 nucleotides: TGTGCCAGCAGCGCCCCCTATGCTTCCAATGAGCAGTTCTTC. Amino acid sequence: CASSAPYASNEQFF.

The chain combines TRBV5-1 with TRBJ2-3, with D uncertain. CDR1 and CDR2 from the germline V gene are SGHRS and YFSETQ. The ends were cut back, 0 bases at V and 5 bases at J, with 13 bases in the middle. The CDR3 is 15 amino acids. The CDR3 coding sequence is TGCGCCAGCAGCTTGGGCAGTTCCTTCGGAGATACGCAGTATTTT. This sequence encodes CASSLGSSFGDTQYF.

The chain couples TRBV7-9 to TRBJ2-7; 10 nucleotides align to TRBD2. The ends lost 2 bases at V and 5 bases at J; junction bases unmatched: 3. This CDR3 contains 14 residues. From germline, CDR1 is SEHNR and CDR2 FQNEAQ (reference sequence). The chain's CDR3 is CASSLSGREDEQYF. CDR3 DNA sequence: TGTGCCAGCAGCTTAAGCGGGAGGGAAGACGAGCAGTACTTC.

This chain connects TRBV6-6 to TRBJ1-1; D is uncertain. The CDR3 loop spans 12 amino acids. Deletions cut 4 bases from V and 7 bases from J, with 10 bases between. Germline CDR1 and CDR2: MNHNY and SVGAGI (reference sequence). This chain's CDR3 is CASSSRGFEAFF. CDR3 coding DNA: TGTGCCAGCAGTTCTAGAGGGTTTGAAGCTTTCTTT.

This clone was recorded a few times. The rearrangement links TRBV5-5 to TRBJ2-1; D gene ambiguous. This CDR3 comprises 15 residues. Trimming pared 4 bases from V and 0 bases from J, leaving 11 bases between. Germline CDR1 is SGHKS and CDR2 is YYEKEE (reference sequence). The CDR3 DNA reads TGTGCCAGCAGCAACGACTGGGACTCCTACAATGAGCAGTTCTTC. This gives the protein CASSNDWDSYNEQFF.

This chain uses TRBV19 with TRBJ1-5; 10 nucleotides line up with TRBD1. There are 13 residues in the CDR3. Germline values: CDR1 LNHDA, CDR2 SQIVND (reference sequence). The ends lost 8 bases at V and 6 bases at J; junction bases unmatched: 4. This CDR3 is CASRTGGSQPQHF. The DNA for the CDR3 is TGTGCCAGTCGGACAGGGGGTAGTCAGCCCCAGCATTTT.

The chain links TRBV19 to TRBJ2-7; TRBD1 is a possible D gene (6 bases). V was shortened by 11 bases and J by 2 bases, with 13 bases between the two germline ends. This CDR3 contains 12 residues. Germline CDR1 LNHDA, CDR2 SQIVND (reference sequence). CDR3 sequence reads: CAPSRGTYEQYF. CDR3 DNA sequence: TGTGCCCCCAGCAGGGGAACCTACGAGCAGTACTTC.

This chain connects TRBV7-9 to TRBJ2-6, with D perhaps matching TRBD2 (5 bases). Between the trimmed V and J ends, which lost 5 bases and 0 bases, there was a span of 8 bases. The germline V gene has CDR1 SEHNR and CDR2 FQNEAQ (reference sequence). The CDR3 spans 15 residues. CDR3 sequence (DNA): TGTGCCAGCAGCCCGAGGGTCTCTGGGGCCAACGTCCTGACTTTC. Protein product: CASSPRVSGANVLTF.